These T cell receptor beta chains were read from a single sample in a study of T cell repertoires in cytomegalovirus infection. TCRdb itself ran the reads through MiXCR, one entry per CDR3 protein. The sample records under 850,000 distinct CDR3 sequences, about 40% being singletons. Sequenced input: PBMCs. The source is a human donor in good health (CMV status not recorded). Some clones in this sample may be carry-over from other donors' samples. Both conserved end residues are part of each CDR3. The D gene is left open where the match is weak.

V	J	D	CDR3
TRBV28	TRBJ2-3	NA	CASRTLSAHTDTQYF
TRBV7-9	TRBJ2-1	TRBD2	CASSFTGLAEYNEQFF
TRBV6-5	TRBJ1-4	NA	CASGQGREKLFF
TRBV12-3/TRBV12-4	TRBJ2-1	TRBD2	CASSLRTSGGAYNEQFF
TRBV7-3	TRBJ2-3	NA	CASSLGLGDTQYF
TRBV7-6	TRBJ1-1	NA	CASSGGSNTEAFF
TRBV2	TRBJ1-1	NA	CASIWGGGAEAFF
TRBV5-4	TRBJ2-5	TRBD1	CASSLPNRGRETQYF
TRBV12-3/TRBV12-4	TRBJ2-3	NA	CASCLRVRTDTQYF
TRBV19	TRBJ1-1	NA	CASSIFWSGNEAFF
TRBV29-1	TRBJ2-1	NA	CSGEQFLPNNEQFF